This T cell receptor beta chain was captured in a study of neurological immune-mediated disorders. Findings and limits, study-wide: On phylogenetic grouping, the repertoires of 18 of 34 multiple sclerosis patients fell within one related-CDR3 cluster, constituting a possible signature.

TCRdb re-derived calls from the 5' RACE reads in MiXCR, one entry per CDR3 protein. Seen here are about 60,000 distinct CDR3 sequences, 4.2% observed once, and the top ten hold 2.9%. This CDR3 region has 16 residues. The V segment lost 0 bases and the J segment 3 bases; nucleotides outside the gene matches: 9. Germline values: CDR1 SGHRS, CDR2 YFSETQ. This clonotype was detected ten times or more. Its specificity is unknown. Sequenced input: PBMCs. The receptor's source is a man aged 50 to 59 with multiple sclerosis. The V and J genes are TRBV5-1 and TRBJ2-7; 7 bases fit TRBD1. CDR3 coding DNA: TGCGCCAGCAGCTTGGGGGTAACAGGGGCCGTCTACGAGCAGTACTTC. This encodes CASSLGVTGAVYEQYF.